This T cell receptor beta chain was recovered during a study of OX40 agonist ivuxolimab in advanced cancers. The wider study: Hepatocellular carcinoma, melanoma, renal cell or head and neck cancer affected the dose-escalation patients.

Here immunoSEQ multiplex PCR was the method, and the copy in TCRdb shows in-frame clones only, minus some. The sample gives tens of thousands of clones, around nine tenths of which show up once; roughly 0.89% is in the top ten. This clone was seen a handful of times. Germline-derived CDR1 and CDR2 are SGHDN and FVKESK. The CDR3 has 15 amino acids. V lost 4 bases to trimming and J lost 1 base; unmatched junction nucleotides: 3. The TCR was taken from an adult with an advanced solid tumor such as melanoma, head and neck, liver or kidney cancer. The chain joins TRBV14 to TRBJ2-7; 11 bases map to TRBD2. The specimen was CD4+ or CD8+ T cells sorted from blood, collected in a trial of the OX40 agonist ivuxolimab. CDR3 loop: CASSLTSGMSYEQYF. In nucleotides, the CDR3 is TGTGCCAGCAGCCTGACTAGCGGGATGTCCTACGAGCAGTACTTC.